This T cell receptor beta chain was identified in a study of T-cell memory formation after mild COVID-19. The wider study: Largely donor-specific sequence clusters came from two donors. Study results and caveats: Memory sampled before infection contained some responding clones, suggesting cross-reactive memory joined. For contracting clones, CD4+ ones sat mainly in CM and EM, CD8+ in EMRA.

About this clonotype: As yet, its antigen is unknown.

The CDR3 has 15 amino acids. V was cut by 8 bases and J by 0 bases, with 15 bases left in between. TCRalpha and TCRbeta libraries used 5'RACE with constant-segment primers and UMIs. One entry per CDR3 protein, called by TCRdb with MiXCR from the 5' RACE reads. The profile shows 100,000 to 150,000 distinct CDR3 sequences, over 15% of them singletons. The specimen was PBMCs or a T cell subset sorted from them (not recorded which). The sequence came from a man aged 18 to 30 who had mild COVID-19 (a few samples of this study predate the infection). Cell type and time point are not known. This rearrangement joins TRBV12-3 or TRBV12-4 to TRBJ2-3, with D possibly called TRBD1 or TRBD2 (5 bases each). In DNA form, the CDR3 reads TGTGCCAGCGGACTTAGGGGAGTTAGCACAGATACGCAGTATTTT. Translation gives CASGLRGVSTDTQYF.